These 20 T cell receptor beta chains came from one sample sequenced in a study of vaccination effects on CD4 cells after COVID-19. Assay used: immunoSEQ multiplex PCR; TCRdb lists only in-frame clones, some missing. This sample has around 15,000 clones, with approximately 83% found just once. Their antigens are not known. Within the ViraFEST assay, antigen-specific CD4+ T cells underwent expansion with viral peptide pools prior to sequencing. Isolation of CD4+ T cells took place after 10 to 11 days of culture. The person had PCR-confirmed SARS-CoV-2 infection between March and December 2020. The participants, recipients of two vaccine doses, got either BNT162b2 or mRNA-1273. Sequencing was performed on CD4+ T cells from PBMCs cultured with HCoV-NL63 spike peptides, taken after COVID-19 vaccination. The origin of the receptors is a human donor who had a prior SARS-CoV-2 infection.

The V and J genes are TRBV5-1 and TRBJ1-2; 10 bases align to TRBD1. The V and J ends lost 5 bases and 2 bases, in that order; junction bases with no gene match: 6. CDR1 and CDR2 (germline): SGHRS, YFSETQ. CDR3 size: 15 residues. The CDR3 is CASSSATGGNYGYTF. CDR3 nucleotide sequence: TGCGCCAGCAGTTCAGCGACAGGGGGCAACTATGGCTACACCTTC.

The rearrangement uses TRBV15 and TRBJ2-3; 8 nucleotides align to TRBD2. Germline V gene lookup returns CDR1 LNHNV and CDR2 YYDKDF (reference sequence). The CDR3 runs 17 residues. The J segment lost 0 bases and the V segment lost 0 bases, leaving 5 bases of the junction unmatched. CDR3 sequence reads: CATSRDLVAGSTDTQYF. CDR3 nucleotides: TGTGCCACCAGCAGAGATCTTGTAGCGGGAAGCACAGATACGCAGTATTTT.

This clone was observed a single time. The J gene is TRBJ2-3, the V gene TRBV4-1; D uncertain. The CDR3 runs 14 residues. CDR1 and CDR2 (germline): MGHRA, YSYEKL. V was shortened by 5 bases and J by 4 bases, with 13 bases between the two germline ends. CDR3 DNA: TGCGCCAGCAGCGCCCTAAAAGCAGCAGATACGCAGTATTTT. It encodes CASSALKAADTQYF.

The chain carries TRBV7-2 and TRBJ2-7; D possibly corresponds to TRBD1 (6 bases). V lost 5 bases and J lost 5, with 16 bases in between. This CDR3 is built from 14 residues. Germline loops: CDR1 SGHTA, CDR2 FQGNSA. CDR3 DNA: TGTGCCAGCAGCCCGCGACAGGTCCCCAACGAGCAGTACTTC. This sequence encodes CASSPRQVPNEQYF. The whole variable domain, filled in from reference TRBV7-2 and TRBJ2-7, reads GAGVSQSPSNKVTEKGKDVELRCDPISGHTALYWYRQSLGQGLEFLIYFQGNSAPDKSGLPSDRFSAERTGGSVSTLTIQRTQQEDSAVYLCASSPRQVPNEQYFGPGTRLTVT.

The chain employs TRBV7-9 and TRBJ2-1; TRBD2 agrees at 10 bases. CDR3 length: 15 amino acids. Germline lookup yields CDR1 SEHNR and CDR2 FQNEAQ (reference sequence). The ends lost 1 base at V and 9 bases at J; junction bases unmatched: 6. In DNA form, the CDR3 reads TGTGCCAGCAGCTTAGTTCTAGCGGGGGCGATTGAGCAGTTCTTC. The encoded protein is CASSLVLAGAIEQFF. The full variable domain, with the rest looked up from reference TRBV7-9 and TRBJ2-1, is DTGVSQNPRHKITKRGQNVTFRCDPISEHNRLYWYRQTLGQGPEFLTYFQNEAQLEKSRLLSDRFSAERPKGSFSTLEIQRTEQGDSAMYLCASSLVLAGAIEQFFGPGTRLTVL.

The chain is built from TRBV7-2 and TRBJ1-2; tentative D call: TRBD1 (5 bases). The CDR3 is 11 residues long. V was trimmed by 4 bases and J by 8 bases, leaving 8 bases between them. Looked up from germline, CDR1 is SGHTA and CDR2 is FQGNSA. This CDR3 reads CASSSRGGYTF. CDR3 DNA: TGTGCCAGCAGCTCTCGGGGGGGCTACACCTTC.

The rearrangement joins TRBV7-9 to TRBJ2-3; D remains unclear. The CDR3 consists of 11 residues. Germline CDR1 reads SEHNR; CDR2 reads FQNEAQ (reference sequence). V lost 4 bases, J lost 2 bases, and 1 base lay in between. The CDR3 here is CASSSTDTQYF. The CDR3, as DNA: TGTGCCAGCAGCTCCACAGATACGCAGTATTTT.

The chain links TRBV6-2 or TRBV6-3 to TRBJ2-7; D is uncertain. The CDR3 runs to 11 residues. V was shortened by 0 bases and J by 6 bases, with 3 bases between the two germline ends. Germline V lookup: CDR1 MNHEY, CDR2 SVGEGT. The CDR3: CASSYSVEQYF. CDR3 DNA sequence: TGTGCCAGCAGTTACTCCGTCGAGCAGTACTTC.

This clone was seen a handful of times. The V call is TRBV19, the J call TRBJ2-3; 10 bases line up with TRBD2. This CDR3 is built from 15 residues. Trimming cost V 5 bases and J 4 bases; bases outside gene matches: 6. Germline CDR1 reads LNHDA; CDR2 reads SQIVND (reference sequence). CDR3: CASSYPSGSSDTQYF. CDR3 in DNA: TGTGCCAGTAGTTACCCTAGCGGGAGCTCAGATACGCAGTATTTT.

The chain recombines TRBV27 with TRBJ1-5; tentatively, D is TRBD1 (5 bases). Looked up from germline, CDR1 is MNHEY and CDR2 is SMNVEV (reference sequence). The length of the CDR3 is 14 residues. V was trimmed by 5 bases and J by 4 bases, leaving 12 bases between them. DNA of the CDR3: TGTGCCAGCAGTCGGGGGGGGGTGAATCAGCCCCAGCATTTT. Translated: CASSRGGVNQPQHF.

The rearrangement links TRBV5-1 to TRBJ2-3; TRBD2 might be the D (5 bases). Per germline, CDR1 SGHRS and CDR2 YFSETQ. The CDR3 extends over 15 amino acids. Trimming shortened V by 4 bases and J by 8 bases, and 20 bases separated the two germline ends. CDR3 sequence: CASSPDILSVVTQYF. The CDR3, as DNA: TGCGCCAGCAGCCCCGACATCCTTAGCGTTGTTACGCAGTATTTT.

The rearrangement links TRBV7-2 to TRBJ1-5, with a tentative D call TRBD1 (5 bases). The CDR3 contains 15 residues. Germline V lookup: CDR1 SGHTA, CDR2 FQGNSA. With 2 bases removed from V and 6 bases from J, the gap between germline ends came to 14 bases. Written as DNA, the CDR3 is TGTGCCAGCAGCTTATTATCCCTGGGGGGTCAGCCCCAGCATTTT. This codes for CASSLLSLGGQPQHF.

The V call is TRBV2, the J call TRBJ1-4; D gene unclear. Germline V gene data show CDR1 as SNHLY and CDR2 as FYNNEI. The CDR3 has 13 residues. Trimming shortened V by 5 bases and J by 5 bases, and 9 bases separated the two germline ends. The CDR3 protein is CASSRTENEKLFF. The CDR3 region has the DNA TGTGCCAGCAGTAGAACAGAAAATGAAAAACTGTTTTTT.

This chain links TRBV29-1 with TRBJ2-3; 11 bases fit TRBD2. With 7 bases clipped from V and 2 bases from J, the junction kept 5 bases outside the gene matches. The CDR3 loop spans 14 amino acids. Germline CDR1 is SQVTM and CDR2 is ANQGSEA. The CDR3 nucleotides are TGCAGCGGTTCTAGCGGGGGGCTCACAGATACGCAGTATTTT. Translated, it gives CSGSSGGLTDTQYF.

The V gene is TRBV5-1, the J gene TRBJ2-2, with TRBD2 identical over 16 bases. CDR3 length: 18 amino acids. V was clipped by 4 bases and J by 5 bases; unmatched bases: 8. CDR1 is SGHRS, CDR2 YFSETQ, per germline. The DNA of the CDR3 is TGCGCCAGCAGCACGGGGACTAGCGGGAGGGCCGGGACCGGGGAGCTGTTTTTT. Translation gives CASSTGTSGRAGTGELFF.

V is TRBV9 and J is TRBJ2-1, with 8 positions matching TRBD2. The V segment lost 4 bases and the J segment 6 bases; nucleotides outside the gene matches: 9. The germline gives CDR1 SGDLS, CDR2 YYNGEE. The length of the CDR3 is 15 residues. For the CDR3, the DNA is TGTGCCAGCAGCCCCCGAGGGACTAGTTTCAATGAGCAGTTCTTC. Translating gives CASSPRGTSFNEQFF.

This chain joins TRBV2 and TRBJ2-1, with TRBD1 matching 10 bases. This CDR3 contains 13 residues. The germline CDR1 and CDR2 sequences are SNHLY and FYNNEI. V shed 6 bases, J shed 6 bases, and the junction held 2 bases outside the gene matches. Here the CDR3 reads CASRDRGSNEQFF. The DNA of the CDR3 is TGTGCCAGCAGGGACAGGGGGTCCAATGAGCAGTTCTTC.

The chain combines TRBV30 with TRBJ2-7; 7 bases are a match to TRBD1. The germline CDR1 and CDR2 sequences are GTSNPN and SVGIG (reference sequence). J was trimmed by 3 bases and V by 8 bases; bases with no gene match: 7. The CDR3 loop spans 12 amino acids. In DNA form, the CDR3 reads TGTGCCAGCAAGGGACAGAGCTACGAGCAGTACTTC. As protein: CASKGQSYEQYF.

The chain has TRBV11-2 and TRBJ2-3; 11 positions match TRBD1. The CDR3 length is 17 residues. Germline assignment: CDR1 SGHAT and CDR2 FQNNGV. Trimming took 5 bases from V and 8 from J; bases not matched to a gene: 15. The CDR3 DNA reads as TGTGCCAGCAGCCCACACCAGGGACAGGGGGGATTGGGTACGCAGTATTTT. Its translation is CASSPHQGQGGLGTQYF.

The DNA of the CDR3 is TGTGCCATCAGTGAGTCTGTAATCGGGGAGACCCAGTACTTC. Translated, it gives CAISESVIGETQYF. The chain is built from TRBV10-3 and TRBJ2-5; D remains ambiguous. There are 14 residues in the CDR3. The germline V gene has CDR1 ENHRY and CDR2 SYGVKD. Trimming stripped 0 bases from V and 5 bases from J, with 10 bases between.